Shown below are 23 T cell receptor beta chains from a single sample sequenced in a study of T cells in Graves' hyperthyroidism and ophthalmopathy. Amplification of TCR beta CDR3 regions was performed using RNA transcripts as template. In the first-round RT-PCR of the TCR CDR3, the HTBI primer set was used. Each CDR3 protein gets one entry after TCRdb re-called the multiplex PCR reads with MiXCR. The sample holds hundreds of thousands of distinct CDR3 sequences, 45% seen once. The sequencing sample was made of peripheral blood or thyroid tissue (not recorded which). The receptors come from an adult man with Graves' disease, either hyperthyroidism or ophthalmopathy (not recorded which).

V and J are TRBV7-8 and TRBJ2-5, with D possibly being TRBD1 (5 bases). The length of the CDR3 is 14 residues. Germline CDR1 SGHVS, CDR2 FQNEAQ. The ends were cut back, 9 bases at V and 4 bases at J, with 18 bases in the middle. The CDR3: CASSWGGFGETQYF. The CDR3 DNA reads TGTGCCAGTAGTTGGGGCGGTTTTGGAGAGACCCAGTACTTC.

This chain links TRBV7-9 with TRBJ1-1; D not resolved. With 5 bases removed from V and 5 bases from J, the gap between germline ends came to 15 bases. CDR3 length equals 14 residues. In germline, CDR1 is SEHNR, CDR2 FQNEAQ (reference sequence). The CDR3 here is CASSPLMAGTEAFF. CDR3 DNA sequence: TGTGCCAGCAGCCCTCTGATGGCAGGAACTGAAGCTTTCTTT.

The chain links TRBV6-1 to TRBJ2-7; 8 bases agree with TRBD1. This CDR3 contains 12 residues. V was pared by 10 bases and J by 3 bases, with 5 bases of the junction left unmatched. The germline CDR1 and CDR2 sequences are MNHNS and SASEGT. CDR3 sequence: CATAGQVYEQYF. CDR3 nucleotides: TGTGCCACGGCGGGACAGGTCTACGAGCAGTACTTC.

In its sample, this clonotype was seen a few times. CDR3 sequence (DNA): TGTGCCAGCAGTCGAAGGACAGCTATGAACACTGAAGCTTTCTTT. Protein: CASSRRTAMNTEAFF. J is TRBJ1-1 and V is TRBV6-5, with TRBD1 as a possible D gene (6 bases). CDR1 MNHEY and CDR2 SVGAGI come from the germline V gene. Trimming took 5 bases from V and 0 from J, leaving 13 bases between them. The CDR3 has 15 amino acids.

This clonotype was seen a few times. This sequence joins TRBV5-6 and TRBJ2-5; unclear D gene. CDR1 and CDR2 from the germline V gene are SGHDT and YYEEEE. V was trimmed by 4 bases and J by 5 bases, leaving 15 bases between them. This CDR3 region has 14 residues. The CDR3 nucleotides are TGTGCCAGCAGCGGTGGTATCCTCCGGGAGACCCAGTACTTC. It codes for CASSGGILRETQYF.

This clonotype has at least ten counts. The chain recombines TRBV29-1 with TRBJ1-2; D not certain. The CDR3 runs to 13 residues. Per the germline V gene, CDR1 is SQVTM and CDR2 is ANQGSEA. V lost 3 bases and J lost 2, with 10 bases in between. The DNA for the CDR3 is TGCAGCGTTGATAAGGGAACCAACTATGGCTACACCTTC. It yields the protein CSVDKGTNYGYTF. Using reference TRBV29-1 and TRBJ1-2 for the parts outside the CDR3, the full variable domain is SAVISQKPSRDICQRGTSLTIQCQVDSQVTMMFWYRQQPGQSLTLIATANQGSEATYESGFVIDKFPISRPNLTFSTLTVSNMSPEDSSIYLCSVDKGTNYGYTFGSGTRLTVV.

The chain carries TRBV12-3 or TRBV12-4 and TRBJ2-5; TRBD2 aligns across 10 bases. Germline trimming cut 4 bases from V and 2 bases from J; bases unmatched to any gene: 4. The CDR3 runs to 15 residues. The CDR3: CASSYLAGAQETQYF. The DNA for the CDR3 is TGTGCCAGCAGTTACCTAGCGGGGGCGCAAGAGACCCAGTACTTC.

The chain is built from TRBV12-3 or TRBV12-4 and TRBJ1-4; 10 bases are a match to TRBD1. After removal of 6 bases from V and 2 bases from J, the junction contained 9 bases not matched to a gene. CDR3 size: 17 residues. Written as DNA, the CDR3 is TGTGCCAGCAGCCCAGGACAGGGGGTAGTCACTAATGAAAAACTGTTTTTT. Residues: CASSPGQGVVTNEKLFF.

The chain combines TRBV25-1 with TRBJ1-4; tentatively, D is TRBD1 (6 bases). Deletions cut 1 base from V and 7 bases from J, with 13 bases between. The CDR3 sequence is 15 residues long. Per germline, CDR1 MGHDK and CDR2 SYGVNS. The CDR3 is CASSESPGGAEKLFF. CDR3 nucleotides: TGTGCCAGCAGTGAATCCCCTGGGGGGGCTGAAAAACTGTTTTTT.

J is TRBJ1-1 and V is TRBV28; unclear D gene. From germline, CDR1 is MDHEN and CDR2 SYDVKM. The CDR3 consists of 13 residues. V lost 6 bases to trimming and J lost 0 bases, with 8 bases between them. CDR3 sequence (DNA): TGTGCCAGCAGGCCCACCATGAACACTGAAGCTTTCTTT. Translating it yields CASRPTMNTEAFF.

CDR3 protein: CASSLRDSRFNSPLHF. In DNA, the CDR3 is TGTGCCAGCAGCTTAAGGGACAGTCGGTTTAATTCACCCCTCCACTTT. The J gene is TRBJ1-6, the V gene TRBV11-3; 7 bases align to TRBD1. The CDR3 is made up of 16 amino acids. CDR1 is SGHNT, CDR2 YENEEA, per germline. With V trimmed by 2 bases and J by 6 bases, 7 bases remained unmatched.

The CDR3 loop is CASSLGGEVTEAFF. As DNA, the CDR3 is TGCGCCAGCAGCTTGGGGGGGGAAGTCACTGAAGCTTTCTTT. The genes are TRBV5-1 and TRBJ1-1, with a possible D match to TRBD1 (5 bases). Germline CDR1 reads SGHRS; CDR2 reads YFSETQ. V was pared by 0 bases and J by 4 bases, with 10 bases between. The CDR3 loop spans 14 amino acids.

This clonotype was counted a few times. The rearrangement uses TRBV7-2 and TRBJ2-2; D might be TRBD2 (6 bases). Looked up from germline, CDR1 is SGHTA and CDR2 is FQGNSA. The CDR3 totals 13 residues. Trimming left V 1 base short and J 9 bases short, with 9 bases between. The DNA of the CDR3 is TGTGCCAGCAGCTTAGTCCTAGCGCGGGAGCTGTTTTTT. It codes for CASSLVLARELFF. The full variable domain, with the rest looked up from reference TRBV7-2 and TRBJ2-2, is GAGVSQSPSNKVTEKGKDVELRCDPISGHTALYWYRQSLGQGLEFLIYFQGNSAPDKSGLPSDRFSAERTGGSVSTLTIQRTQQEDSAVYLCASSLVLARELFFGEGSRLTVL.

J is TRBJ1-1 and V is TRBV6-5; 7 bases align to TRBD1. The V segment lost 6 bases and the J segment 1 base; nucleotides outside the gene matches: 5. The CDR3 has 14 amino acids. CDR1 and CDR2 (germline): MNHEY, SVGAGI. The CDR3 DNA reads TGTGCCAGCAGGACAGGGCTAGGGAACACTGAAGCTTTCTTT. Its translation is CASRTGLGNTEAFF.

The J gene is TRBJ1-1, the V gene TRBV7-9, with D possibly matching TRBD1 (6 bases). CDR3 length: 15 residues. V lost 1 base, J lost 4 bases, and 13 bases lay in between. Germline assignment: CDR1 SEHNR and CDR2 FQNEAQ (reference sequence). The CDR3 bases are TGTGCCAGCAGCTTAGAGGGGGGTTTTAGCACTGAAGCTTTCTTT. Amino acids: CASSLEGGFSTEAFF.

This clonotype showed up just a few times. This chain connects TRBV2 to TRBJ1-3, with D unresolved. V lost 5 bases and J lost 0, with 14 bases in between. There are 16 residues in the CDR3. Germline CDR1 and CDR2: SNHLY and FYNNEI. Here the CDR3 DNA reads TGTGCCAGCAGTTACGGTTCCATCTCCTCTGGAAACACCATATATTTT. It is translated as CASSYGSISSGNTIYF. The whole variable domain, remainder taken from reference TRBV2 and TRBJ1-3, is EPEVTQTPSHQVTQMGQEVILRCVPISNHLYFYWYRQILGQKVEFLVSFYNNEISEKSEIFDDQFSVERPDGSNFTLKIRSTKLEDSAMYFCASSYGSISSGNTIYFGEGSWLTVV.

The chain is built from TRBV20-1 and TRBJ1-3, with D uncertain. Germline CDR1 DFQATT, CDR2 SNEGSKA (reference sequence). The length of the CDR3 is 11 residues. V dropped 8 bases and J dropped 4 bases, with 9 bases sitting between them. The CDR3 sequence: CSYDQGNTIYF. CDR3 sequence (DNA): TGCAGTTACGACCAAGGAAACACCATATATTTT.

The V gene is TRBV10-3, the J gene TRBJ1-2; D gene unclear. The CDR3 length is 14 residues. CDR1 ENHRY and CDR2 SYGVKD come from the germline V gene. V lost 5 bases and J lost 3, with 13 bases in between. This CDR3 is CAISTGRYDYGYTF. The CDR3, as DNA: TGTGCCATCAGTACCGGACGGTATGACTATGGCTACACCTTC.

This clonotype was counted at least ten times. A read error may explain this, as a much larger clone is one base away. This chain joins TRBV10-3 and TRBJ1-1; D might be TRBD1 (5 bases). The V end was cut by 0 bases, the J end by 1 base, with 6 bases between. The germline V gene has CDR1 ENHRY and CDR2 SYGVKD. CDR3 length equals 14 residues. CDR3 DNA: TGTGCCATCAGTGAGTCGAGGGGGAACACTGAAGCTTTCTTT. It specifies CAISESRGNTEAFF.

The chain links TRBV15 to TRBJ2-5; D is possibly TRBD1 (6 bases). Germline CDR1 and CDR2: LNHNV and YYDKDF (reference sequence). Trimming left V 0 bases short and J 4 bases short, with 9 bases between. The CDR3 is made up of 14 amino acids. The CDR3 protein is CATSRDIQGETQYF. The CDR3 bases are TGTGCCACCAGCAGAGATATACAGGGAGAGACCCAGTACTTC. Based on the CDR3 plus reference TRBV15 and TRBJ2-5, the full variable domain is DAMVIQNPRYQVTQFGKPVTLSCSQTLNHNVMYWYQQKSSQAPKLLFHYYDKDFNNEADTPDNFQSRRPNTSFCFLDIRSPGLGDTAMYLCATSRDIQGETQYFGPGTRLLVL.

V usage is TRBV20-1 and J usage is TRBJ1-2; 9 bases are a match to TRBD1. Trimming at V came to 6 bases and at J to 5 bases, leaving 10 bases not matched to a gene. This CDR3 region has 14 residues. CDR1 is DFQATT and CDR2 is SNEGSKA in the germline V gene (reference sequence). CDR3 protein: CSAPSGTGRYGYTF. For the CDR3, the DNA is TGCAGTGCCCCCTCCGGGACAGGGAGGTATGGCTACACCTTC.

The chain uses TRBV12-3 or TRBV12-4 and TRBJ2-5; TRBD2 matches 7 bases. After removal of 5 bases from V and 5 bases from J, the junction contained 14 bases not matched to a gene. The CDR3 totals 16 residues. The CDR3 DNA is TGTGCCAGCAGTCACCCAATAGGGACTACCCAGGAGACCCAGTACTTC. Protein sequence: CASSHPIGTTQETQYF.

The rearrangement uses TRBV15 and TRBJ2-5; D call uncertain. V was trimmed by 4 bases and J by 2 bases, leaving 11 bases between them. The CDR3 has 14 residues. Germline CDR1 reads LNHNV; CDR2 reads YYDKDF (reference sequence). Written as DNA, the CDR3 is TGTGCCACCAGCACCCCGGGCCGACAAGAGACCCAGTACTTC. Translated: CATSTPGRQETQYF. The variable domain in full, completed from reference TRBV15 and TRBJ2-5, reads DAMVIQNPRYQVTQFGKPVTLSCSQTLNHNVMYWYQQKSSQAPKLLFHYYDKDFNNEADTPDNFQSRRPNTSFCFLDIRSPGLGDTAMYLCATSTPGRQETQYFGPGTRLLVL.